This TCR beta chain was obtained from a study of early T cells in non-severe SARS-CoV-2 infection. Study-wide context: Sequencing used unsorted whole-blood bulk RNA, so chains lack pairing.

This CDR3 has 13 residues. CDR1 and CDR2 (germline): LNHDA, SQIVND (reference sequence). Trimming left V 3 bases short and J 5 bases short, with 8 bases between. Attached unique molecular identifiers marked individual cDNA molecules. TCRdb re-called the 5' RACE reads with MiXCR, one entry per CDR3 protein. The repertoire holds roughly 110,000 distinct CDR3 sequences, over 8.5% seen once, with 6.5% to 8% in the top ten. Whole-study results and caveats: Matching with VDJdb favored anti-spike CD8 responses (missing private and CD4 specificities).

This clonotype came up many times. What it recognizes is unknown. The receptor's source is an adult who was a healthcare worker with PCR-confirmed SARS-CoV-2 infection or an uninfected control (not recorded which). The sample was whole blood. This rearrangement joins TRBV19 to TRBJ1-5, with unresolved D. The CDR3 loop reads CASSIGRDQPQHF. CDR3 sequence (DNA): TGTGCCAGTAGTATTGGGAGGGATCAGCCCCAGCATTTT. The variable domain in full, with the rest retrieved from reference TRBV19 and TRBJ1-5, is DGGITQSPKYLFRKEGQNVTLSCEQNLNHDAMYWYRQDPGQGLRLIYYSQIVNDFQKGDIAEGYSVSREKKESFPLTVTSAQKNPTAFYLCASSIGRDQPQHFGDGTRLSIL.